This T cell receptor beta chain emerged from a study of blood T cell repertoires in COVID-19. Study-level information: Collection of acute and convalescent COVID-19 samples took place in the United States, Italy and Spain. T cells, B-cell-depleted T cells, or PBMCs provided the cDNA or gDNA that served as material.

Original analysis: The authors estimated nucleated cell counts from reference gene primer amplification. Libraries were prepared by immunoSEQ multiplex PCR; TCRdb keeps only in-frame clonotypes and omits some of them. The D gene and trimming were derived from the DNA, and the V and J assignments and clone size from that table. The sample yields about 170,000 clones, around 80% seen once. The sample holds a few counts of this clone. The CDR3 loop spans 15 amino acids. The V end was cut by 0 bases, the J end by 2 bases, with 12 bases between. CDR1 is SGHNT, CDR2 YYREEE, per germline (reference sequence).

The receptor was derived from a woman between 65 and 79 years old who had recovered from COVID-19. V is TRBV5-4 and J is TRBJ2-7; the D gene is possibly TRBD2 (6 bases). The sequenced material came from peripheral blood. In DNA form, the CDR3 reads TGTGCCAGCAGCTTGGGGCGGGGCAGAACCTACGAGCAGTACTTC. Protein sequence: CASSLGRGRTYEQYF. Full variable domain (remainder filled in from reference TRBV5-4 and TRBJ2-7): ETGVTQSPTHLIKTRGQQVTLRCSSQSGHNTVSWYQQALGQGPQFIFQYYREEENGRGNFPPRFSGLQFPNYSSELNVNALELDDSALYLCASSLGRGRTYEQYFGPGTRLTVT.